This entry lists 5 T cell receptor beta chains sequenced from one sample in a study of blood T cells in healthy people across ages. Combining a sample-barcoded 5' primer with a J-beta primer mix, a second PCR ran for 7 to 11 cycles. TCRdb fed the 5' RACE reads into MiXCR, producing one record per CDR3 protein. The sample gives about 900,000 distinct CDR3 sequences, about 48% of which show up once; roughly an eighth is in the top ten. The sample was blood. The receptors were sampled from a man aged 25-45 years in good health.

The CDR3 loop reads CASRGGVEEKLFF. In DNA, the CDR3 is TGTGCCAGCAGAGGGGGCGTGGAGGAAAAACTGTTTTTT. This chain connects TRBV2 to TRBJ1-4, with 7 bases that match TRBD1. Germline lookup yields CDR1 SNHLY and CDR2 FYNNEI. The CDR3 runs 13 residues. J was trimmed by 8 bases and V by 6 bases; bases with no gene match: 6.

This clonotype was observed a handful of times. The chain joins TRBV20-1 to TRBJ2-3; D is undetermined. This CDR3 comprises 15 residues. Per germline, CDR1 DFQATT and CDR2 SNEGSKA (reference sequence). Trimming pared 0 bases from V and 1 base from J, leaving 11 bases between. In DNA form, the CDR3 reads TGCAGTGCTAGAGATCCCAGCGTTGGCACAGATACGCAGTATTTT. As protein: CSARDPSVGTDTQYF.

The chain links TRBV9 to TRBJ1-4; 9 bases are a match to TRBD1. J gave up 2 bases and V 3 bases, and 5 bases lay outside the gene matches. CDR3 length equals 16 residues. Germline values: CDR1 SGDLS, CDR2 YYNGEE. CDR3 protein: CASSAWTGATNEKLFF. The DNA for the CDR3 is TGTGCCAGCAGCGCTTGGACAGGGGCGACTAATGAAAAACTGTTTTTT.

The genes are TRBV20-1 and TRBJ2-3; D tentatively fits TRBD1 or TRBD2 (5 bases each). The CDR3 is made up of 16 amino acids. In germline, CDR1 is DFQATT, CDR2 SNEGSKA (reference sequence). The V and J ends lost 0 bases and 5 bases respectively, with 18 bases between them. The CDR3 region is CSARDGDRAIIDTQYF. The CDR3 nucleotides read TGCAGTGCTAGAGACGGGGACCGGGCGATCATAGATACGCAGTATTTT.

As concerns this clonotype: The junction does not match germline at one end; this may be a read error. The gene calls are TRBV9 and TRBJ2-5; 9 bases match TRBD2. The CDR3 length is 16 residues. Looked up from germline, CDR1 is SGDLS and CDR2 is YYNGEE. The CDR3 coding sequence is TGTGCCAGCAGCGTCGGTCCTAGCGGGGCCGAAGAGATCCAGTACTTC. Translated, it gives CASSVGPSGAEEIQYF.